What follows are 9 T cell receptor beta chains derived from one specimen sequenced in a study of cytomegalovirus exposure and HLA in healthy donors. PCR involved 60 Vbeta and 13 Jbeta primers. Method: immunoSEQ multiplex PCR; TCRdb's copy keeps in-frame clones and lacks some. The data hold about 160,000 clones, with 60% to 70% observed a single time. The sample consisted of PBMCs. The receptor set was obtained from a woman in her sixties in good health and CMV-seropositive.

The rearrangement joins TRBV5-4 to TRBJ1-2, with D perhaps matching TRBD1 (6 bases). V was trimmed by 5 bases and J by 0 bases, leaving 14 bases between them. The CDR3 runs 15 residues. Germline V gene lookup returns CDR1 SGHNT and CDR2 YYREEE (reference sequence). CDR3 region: CASRPDRPSNYGYTF. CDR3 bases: TGTGCCAGCAGACCCGACAGGCCCTCTAACTATGGCTACACCTTC.

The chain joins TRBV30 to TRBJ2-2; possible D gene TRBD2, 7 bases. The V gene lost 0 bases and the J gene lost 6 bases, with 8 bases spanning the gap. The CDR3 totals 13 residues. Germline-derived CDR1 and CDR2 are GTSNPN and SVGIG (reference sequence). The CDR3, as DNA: TGTGCCTGGAGTGTAGGGGGGGCCGGGGAGCTGTTTTTT. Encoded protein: CAWSVGGAGELFF.

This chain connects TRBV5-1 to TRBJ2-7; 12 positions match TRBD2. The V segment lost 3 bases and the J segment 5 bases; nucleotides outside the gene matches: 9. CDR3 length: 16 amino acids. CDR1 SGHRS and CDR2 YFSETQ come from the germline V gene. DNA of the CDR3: TGCGCCAGCAGCTACTTCTCTAGCGGGAGGGATGACGAGCAGTACTTC. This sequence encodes CASSYFSSGRDDEQYF.

The CDR3 DNA sequence: TGTGCCAGTAGGGGACTAGCGGACACAGATACGCAGTATTTT. Translated, it gives CASRGLADTDTQYF. This chain connects TRBV19 to TRBJ2-3; 11 positions match TRBD2. The germline V gene encodes CDR1 LNHDA and CDR2 SQIVND (reference sequence). CDR3 length equals 14 residues. V shed 6 bases and J 2 bases; nucleotides not matched to a gene: 1.

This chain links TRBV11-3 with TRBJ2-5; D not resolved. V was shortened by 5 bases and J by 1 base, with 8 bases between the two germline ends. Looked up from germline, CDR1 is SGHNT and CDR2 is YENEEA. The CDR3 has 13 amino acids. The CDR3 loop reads CASSPAGQETQYF. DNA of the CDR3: TGTGCCAGCAGCCCGGCAGGCCAAGAGACCCAGTACTTC.

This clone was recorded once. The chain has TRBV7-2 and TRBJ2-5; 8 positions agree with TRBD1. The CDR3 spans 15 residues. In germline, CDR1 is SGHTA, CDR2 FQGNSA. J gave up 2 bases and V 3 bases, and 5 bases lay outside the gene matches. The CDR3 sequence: CASSLGWTGQETQYF. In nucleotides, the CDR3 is TGTGCCAGCAGCTTGGGGTGGACAGGGCAAGAGACCCAGTACTTC.

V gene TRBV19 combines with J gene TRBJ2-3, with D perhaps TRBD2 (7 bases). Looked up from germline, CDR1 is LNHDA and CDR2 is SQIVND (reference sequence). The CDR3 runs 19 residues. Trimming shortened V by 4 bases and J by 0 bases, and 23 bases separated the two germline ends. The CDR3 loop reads CASSKGTGGGTFSTDTQYF. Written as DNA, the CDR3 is TGTGCCAGTAGTAAGGGGACTGGCGGGGGCACATTTAGCACAGATACGCAGTATTTT.

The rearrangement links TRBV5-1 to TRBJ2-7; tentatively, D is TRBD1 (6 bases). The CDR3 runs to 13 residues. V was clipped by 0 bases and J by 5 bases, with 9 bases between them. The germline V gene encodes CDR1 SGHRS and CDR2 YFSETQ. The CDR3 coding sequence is TGCGCCAGCAGCTTGGGGGGGCTCAACGAGCAGTACTTC. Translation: CASSLGGLNEQYF. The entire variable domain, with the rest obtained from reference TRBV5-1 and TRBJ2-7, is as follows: KAGVTQTPRYLIKTRGQQVTLSCSPISGHRSVSWYQQTPGQGLQFLFEYFSETQRNKGNFPGRFSGRQFSNSRSEMNVSTLELGDSALYLCASSLGGLNEQYFGPGTRLTVT.

CDR3 region: CASRVGGNEQFF. CDR3 DNA sequence: TGTGCCAGCAGAGTGGGGGGCAATGAGCAGTTCTTC. The chain uses TRBV2 and TRBJ2-1, with a possible D match to TRBD2 (6 bases). CDR3 length: 12 residues. Germline loops: CDR1 SNHLY, CDR2 FYNNEI. V shed 6 bases and J shed 6 bases, with 9 bases lying between them.